The T cell receptor (beta chain) described here comes from a study of blood T cell repertoires in COVID-19. Study details: Samples taken during acute and convalescent COVID-19 were collected in the United States, Italy and Spain. Sample material is recorded as cDNA or gDNA derived from T cells, B-cell-depleted T cells, or PBMCs.

Methods used by the authors: Amplification with reference gene primers provided the estimates of nucleated cell counts. The assay was immunoSEQ multiplex PCR, and TCRdb's table has in-frame clones only and misses some. D and trimming were read from the DNA, whereas the V and J calls and clone size are those reported in that table. The sample contains more than 100,000 clones, approximately 79% of which appear only once. This CDR3 region has 17 residues. Per the germline V gene, CDR1 is SQVTM and CDR2 is ANQGSEA. Trimming removed 6 bases from V and 0 bases from J; junction bases left unmatched: 11. Participant-reported clinical history was the basis for cohort assignment.

Sample: PBMCs or T cells enriched from blood (not recorded which). The TCR originated in a man in his forties with acute COVID-19. This chain connects TRBV29-1 to TRBJ2-6, with 7 bases fitting TRBD2. CDR3 nucleotides: TGCAGCGTAGTGGGGGGGACTTTATACTCTGGGGCCAACGTCCTGACTTTC. This translates into CSVVGGTLYSGANVLTF.